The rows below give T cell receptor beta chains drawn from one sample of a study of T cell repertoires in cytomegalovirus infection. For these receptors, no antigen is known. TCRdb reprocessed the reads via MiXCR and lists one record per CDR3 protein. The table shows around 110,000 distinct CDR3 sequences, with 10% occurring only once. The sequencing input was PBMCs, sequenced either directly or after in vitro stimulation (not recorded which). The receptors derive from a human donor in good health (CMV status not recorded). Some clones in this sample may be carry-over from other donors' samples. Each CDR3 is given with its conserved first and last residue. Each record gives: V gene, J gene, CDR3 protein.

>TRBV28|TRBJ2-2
CASSLPGLAGGELFF
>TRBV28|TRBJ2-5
CASSLAGSETQYF
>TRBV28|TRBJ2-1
CASSFRAGTGSFNEQFF
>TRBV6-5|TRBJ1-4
CASSYTRGLGNEKLFF
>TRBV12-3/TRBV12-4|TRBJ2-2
CATPTGTMNTGELFF
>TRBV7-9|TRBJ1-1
CASSLDRGVTEAFF
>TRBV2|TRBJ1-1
CASSEALHWQGQNTEAFF
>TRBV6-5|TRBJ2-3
CATRGLAGVADTQYF
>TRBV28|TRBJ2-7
CASSSGQGTEQYF
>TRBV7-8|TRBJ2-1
CASSLTSGRNEQFF
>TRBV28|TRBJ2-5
CAGQKGNQETQYF
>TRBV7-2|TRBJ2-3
CASSLTSGLFDTQYF
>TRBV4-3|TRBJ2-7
CASSQDAQAAYEQYF
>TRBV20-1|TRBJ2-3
CSARGSTDTQYF
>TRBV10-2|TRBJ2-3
CASRLRQDGTDTQYF
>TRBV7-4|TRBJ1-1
CASSLFIFREAFF